The clone carrying this T cell receptor (beta chain) was picked up a small number of times. As yet, its antigen is unknown. The sample originates from a study of cytomegalovirus exposure and HLA in healthy donors. Researchers ran the PCR with 60 Vbeta and 13 Jbeta primers. Clones were sequenced by immunoSEQ multiplex PCR, and TCRdb holds only the in-frame ones, with some missing. Among 150,000 to 180,000 clones listed, approximately 80% were seen once. Germline V CDR1 and CDR2: ENHRY, SYGVKD. The V end lost 2 bases, the J end lost 1 base, and 8 bases lay between the germline ends. CDR3 size: 14 residues. Study findings and constraints: In a later analysis, DRB1 alleles had the most associated TCRs; HLA-C alleles the fewest.

The chain recombines TRBV10-3 with TRBJ1-1, with a possible D match to TRBD1 (5 bases). The sample taken for sequencing was PBMCs. This sequence originates from a man aged 25 to 40 in good health and CMV-seropositive. CDR3 bases: TGTGCCATCAGTGAGCCAACAGGGAACACTGAAGCTTTCTTT. Translating it yields CAISEPTGNTEAFF.